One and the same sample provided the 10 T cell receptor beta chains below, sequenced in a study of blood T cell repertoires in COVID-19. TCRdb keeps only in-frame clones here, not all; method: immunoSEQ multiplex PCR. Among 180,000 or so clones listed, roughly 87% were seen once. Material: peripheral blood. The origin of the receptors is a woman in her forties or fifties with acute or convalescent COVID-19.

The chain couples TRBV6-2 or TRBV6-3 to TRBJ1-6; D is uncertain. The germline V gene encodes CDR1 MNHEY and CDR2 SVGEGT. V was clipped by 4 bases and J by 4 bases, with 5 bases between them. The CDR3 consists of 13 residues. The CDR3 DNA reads TGTGCCAGCAGTTCTCTGTATAATTCACCCCTCCACTTT. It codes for CASSSLYNSPLHF.

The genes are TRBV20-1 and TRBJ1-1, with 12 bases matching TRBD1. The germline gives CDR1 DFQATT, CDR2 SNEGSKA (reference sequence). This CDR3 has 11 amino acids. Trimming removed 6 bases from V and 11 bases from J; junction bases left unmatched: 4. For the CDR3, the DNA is TGCAGTGCGCGGGACAGGGGGCCGGCTTTCTTT. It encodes CSARDRGPAFF.

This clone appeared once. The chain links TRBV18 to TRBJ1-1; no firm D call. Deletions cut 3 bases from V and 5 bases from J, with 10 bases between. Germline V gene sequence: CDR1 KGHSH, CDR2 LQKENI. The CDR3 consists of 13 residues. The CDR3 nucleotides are TGTGCCAGCTCACCCCCTAGCCAGACTGAAGCTTTCTTT. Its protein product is CASSPPSQTEAFF.

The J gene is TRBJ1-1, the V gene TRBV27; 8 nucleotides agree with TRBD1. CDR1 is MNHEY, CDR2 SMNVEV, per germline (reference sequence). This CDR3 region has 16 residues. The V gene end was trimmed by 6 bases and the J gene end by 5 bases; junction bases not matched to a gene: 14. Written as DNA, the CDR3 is TGTGCCAGCAGCCTAGCCCCCATGACAGGGGAAACTGAAGCTTTCTTT. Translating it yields CASSLAPMTGETEAFF.

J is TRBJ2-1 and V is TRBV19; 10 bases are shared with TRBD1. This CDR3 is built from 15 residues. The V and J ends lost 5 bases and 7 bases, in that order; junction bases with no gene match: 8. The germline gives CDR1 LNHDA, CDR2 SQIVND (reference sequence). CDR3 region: CASSGRDRGLNEQFF. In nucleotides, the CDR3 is TGTGCCAGTAGTGGCCGGGACAGGGGTCTTAATGAGCAGTTCTTC.

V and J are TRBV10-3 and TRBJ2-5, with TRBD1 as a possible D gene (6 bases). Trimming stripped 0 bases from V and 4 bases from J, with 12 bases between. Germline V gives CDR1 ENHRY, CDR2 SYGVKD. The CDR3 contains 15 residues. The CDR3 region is CAISESTGLVETQYF. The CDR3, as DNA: TGTGCCATCAGTGAGTCAACAGGGTTGGTAGAGACCCAGTACTTC.

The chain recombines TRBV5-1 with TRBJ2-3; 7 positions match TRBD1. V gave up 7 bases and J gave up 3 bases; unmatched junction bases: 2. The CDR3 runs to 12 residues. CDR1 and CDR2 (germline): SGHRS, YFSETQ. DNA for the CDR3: TGCGCCAGCGGGACAGTTACAGATACGCAGTATTTT. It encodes CASGTVTDTQYF.

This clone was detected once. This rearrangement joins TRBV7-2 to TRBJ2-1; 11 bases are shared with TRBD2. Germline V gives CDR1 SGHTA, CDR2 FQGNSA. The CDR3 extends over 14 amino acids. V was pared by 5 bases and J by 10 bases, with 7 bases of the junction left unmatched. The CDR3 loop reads CASSVTSGVVEQFF. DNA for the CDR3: TGTGCCAGCAGCGTGACTAGCGGGGTGGTGGAGCAGTTCTTC.

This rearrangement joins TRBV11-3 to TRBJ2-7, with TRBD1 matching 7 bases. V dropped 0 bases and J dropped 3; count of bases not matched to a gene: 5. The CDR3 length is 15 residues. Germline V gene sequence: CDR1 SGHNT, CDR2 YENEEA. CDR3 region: CASSLDGTAIYEQYF. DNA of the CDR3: TGTGCCAGCAGCTTAGACGGGACAGCCATCTACGAGCAGTACTTC.

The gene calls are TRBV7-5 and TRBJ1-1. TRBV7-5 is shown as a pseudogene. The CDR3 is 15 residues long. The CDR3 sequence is CVRSPEGRVGTEAFF. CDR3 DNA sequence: TGTGTCAGAAGCCCAGAGGGGAGGGTGGGCACTGAAGCTTTCTTT.